The 16 T cell receptor beta chains below all came from one sample that was sequenced in a study of blood T cell repertoires in COVID-19. Libraries were prepared by immunoSEQ multiplex PCR; TCRdb keeps only in-frame clonotypes and omits some of them. The sample has roughly 160,000 clones; approximately 80% are singletons. Source material: PBMCs or T cells enriched from blood (not recorded which). These receptors were collected from a woman in her sixties or seventies who had recovered from COVID-19.

Concerning this clone itself: At the DNA level, this CDR3 is encoded by other sequences in the same sample as well. This sequence joins TRBV5-4 and TRBJ1-1; no definite D call. Trimming pared 3 bases from V and 6 bases from J, leaving 12 bases between. The CDR3 spans 13 residues. Germline V gene lookup returns CDR1 SGHNT and CDR2 YYREEE (reference sequence). The CDR3 loop reads CASSSGAGPEAFF. The CDR3 DNA sequence: TGTGCCAGCAGCTCCGGTGCGGGCCCTGAAGCTTTCTTT.

The rearrangement uses TRBV6-6 and TRBJ2-3, with D possibly matching TRBD2 (6 bases). Germline CDR1 and CDR2: MNHNY and SVGAGI (reference sequence). CDR3 size: 14 residues. Trimming stripped 5 bases from V and 8 bases from J, with 17 bases between. The CDR3 region is CASSAGPKVGTQYF. The CDR3 DNA is TGTGCCAGCAGTGCGGGACCGAAAGTTGGTACGCAGTATTTT.

The chain has TRBV7-3 and TRBJ2-1; 10 nucleotides align to TRBD2. Trimming took 1 base from V and 9 from J; bases not matched to a gene: 12. Germline V CDR1 and CDR2: SGHTA, FQGTGA. The length of the CDR3 is 17 residues. The CDR3 region is CASSLRPSAGGPVEQFF. In DNA form, the CDR3 reads TGTGCCAGCAGCTTAAGACCCTCAGCGGGGGGGCCGGTTGAGCAGTTCTTC.

The V call is TRBV4-1, the J call TRBJ2-5, with a tentative D call TRBD2 (6 bases). CDR1 and CDR2 (germline): MGHRA, YSYEKL. Trimming cost V 0 bases and J 1 base, with 12 bases left between them. The CDR3 is 16 residues long. Here the CDR3 reads CASSQDGGGTQETQYF. Here the CDR3 DNA reads TGCGCCAGCAGCCAAGATGGCGGAGGGACCCAAGAGACCCAGTACTTC.

This clone was detected only a few times. This chain joins TRBV19 and TRBJ1-5; D is unresolved. The CDR3 length is 14 residues. V lost 2 bases and J lost 0, with 5 bases in between. From germline, CDR1 is LNHDA and CDR2 SQIVND (reference sequence). The CDR3 coding sequence is TGTGCCAGTAGTATATATGTTAGCAATCAGCCCCAGCATTTT. Its translation is CASSIYVSNQPQHF. The entire variable domain, with the rest obtained from reference TRBV19 and TRBJ1-5, is as follows: DGGITQSPKYLFRKEGQNVTLSCEQNLNHDAMYWYRQDPGQGLRLIYYSQIVNDFQKGDIAEGYSVSREKKESFPLTVTSAQKNPTAFYLCASSIYVSNQPQHFGDGTRLSIL.

Here the CDR3 reads CASRETGNYGYTF. For the CDR3, the DNA is TGTGCCAGCAGGGAGACAGGAAACTATGGCTACACCTTC. This chain joins TRBV12-3 or TRBV12-4 and TRBJ1-2, with TRBD1 as a possible D gene (6 bases). Trimming shortened V by 6 bases and J by 2 bases, and 10 bases separated the two germline ends. CDR3 length equals 13 residues.

The chain joins TRBV10-3 to TRBJ1-2; D is possibly TRBD1 (6 bases). The CDR3 loop spans 14 amino acids. V shed 10 bases and J shed 4 bases, with 19 bases lying between them. Germline-derived CDR1 and CDR2 are ENHRY and SYGVKD. The DNA for the CDR3 is TGTGCCACGTCCCGGGACATAATTCTCTATGGCTACACCTTC. This codes for CATSRDIILYGYTF.

V is TRBV24-1 and J is TRBJ1-3; D not resolved. V was cut by 9 bases and J by 8 bases, with 13 bases left in between. The CDR3 consists of 12 residues. Germline-derived CDR1 and CDR2 are KGHDR and SFDVKD. CDR3 sequence: CATAGDTDTIYF. The DNA for the CDR3 is TGTGCCACCGCCGGGGATACGGACACCATATATTTT.

The chain is built from TRBV5-1 and TRBJ1-1, with D possibly TRBD1 on 6 matching bases. V dropped 4 bases and J dropped 3 bases, with 19 bases sitting between them. CDR1 is SGHRS and CDR2 is YFSETQ in the germline V gene. The CDR3 runs to 16 residues. The CDR3 reads CASSPEQGTRDTEAFF. CDR3 sequence (DNA): TGCGCCAGCAGCCCCGAACAGGGTACACGGGACACTGAAGCTTTCTTT.

The rearrangement uses TRBV28 and TRBJ2-3, with a weak D call TRBD2 (6 bases). Germline V gives CDR1 MDHEN, CDR2 SYDVKM. Trimming removed 10 bases from V and 0 bases from J, with 11 bases in between. CDR3 length: 13 residues. The CDR3 sequence is CATQEGSTDTQYF. The CDR3 DNA reads as TGTGCCACACAGGAGGGGAGCACAGATACGCAGTATTTT.

To note about this clone: Different DNA sequences within this sample yield the same CDR3. This chain connects TRBV10-3 to TRBJ2-3; 8 bases agree with TRBD1. With 6 bases clipped from V and 3 bases from J, the junction kept 8 bases outside the gene matches. This CDR3 has 15 amino acids. Germline CDR1 is ENHRY and CDR2 is SYGVKD. The CDR3 DNA follows: TGTGCCATCAGCGAGACAGGGGTGGGAACAGATACGCAGTATTTT. This gives the protein CAISETGVGTDTQYF.

The chain uses TRBV3-1 (or the pseudogene TRBV3-2) and TRBJ1-6; 9 positions match TRBD1. Germline assignment: CDR1 LGHDT and CDR2 YNNKEL (reference sequence). V trimming: 5 bases; J trimming: 10 bases; junction bases outside the gene matches: 6. This CDR3 is built from 14 residues. The DNA for the CDR3 is TGTGCCAGCAGCTCCGACAGGGGGGGATCACCCCTCCACTTT. Protein: CASSSDRGGSPLHF.

This chain connects TRBV3-1 (or the pseudogene TRBV3-2) to TRBJ2-2; 12 nucleotides agree with TRBD2. Germline values: CDR1 LGHDT, CDR2 YNNKEL (reference sequence). V lost 4 bases and J lost 4; bases outside the gene matches: 1. This CDR3 contains 15 residues. The CDR3 is CASSRLAGVTGELFF. CDR3 nucleotides: TGTGCCAGCAGCCGACTAGCGGGAGTCACCGGGGAGCTGTTTTTT.

The V gene is TRBV19, the J gene TRBJ1-2, with 8 bases identical to TRBD1. The V gene's germline CDR1 is LNHDA and CDR2 SQIVND (reference sequence). Trimming removed 9 bases from V and 8 bases from J; junction bases left unmatched: 8. CDR3 length: 12 amino acids. CDR3 bases: TGTGCCAGCGTGGACAGGGTGAACGGCTACACCTTC. Translated, it gives CASVDRVNGYTF. Looking up the rest from reference TRBV19 and TRBJ1-2 gives the full variable domain: DGGITQSPKYLFRKEGQNVTLSCEQNLNHDAMYWYRQDPGQGLRLIYYSQIVNDFQKGDIAEGYSVSREKKESFPLTVTSAQKNPTAFYLCASVDRVNGYTFGSGTRLTVV.

Here the CDR3 DNA reads TGTGCCAGTAAACATAATAGCGGGGTCAACAATGAGCAGTTCTTC. Its translation is CASKHNSGVNNEQFF. The chain uses TRBV19 and TRBJ2-1; 8 bases match TRBD2. V lost 7 bases to trimming and J lost 5 bases; unmatched junction nucleotides: 10. In germline, CDR1 is LNHDA, CDR2 SQIVND (reference sequence). This CDR3 has 15 amino acids. Full variable domain (remainder filled in from reference TRBV19 and TRBJ2-1): DGGITQSPKYLFRKEGQNVTLSCEQNLNHDAMYWYRQDPGQGLRLIYYSQIVNDFQKGDIAEGYSVSREKKESFPLTVTSAQKNPTAFYLCASKHNSGVNNEQFFGPGTRLTVL.

This clone was picked up a small number of times. This rearrangement joins TRBV19 to TRBJ2-5; D might be TRBD1 (5 bases). Germline-derived CDR1 and CDR2 are LNHDA and SQIVND (reference sequence). Trimming shortened V by 3 bases and J by 0 bases, and 11 bases separated the two germline ends. The CDR3 consists of 15 residues. The CDR3 DNA reads as TGTGCCAGTAGTATTGGGGCCGCTAACCAAGAGACCCAGTACTTC. This gives the protein CASSIGAANQETQYF. Variable domain in full (rest from reference TRBV19 and TRBJ2-5): DGGITQSPKYLFRKEGQNVTLSCEQNLNHDAMYWYRQDPGQGLRLIYYSQIVNDFQKGDIAEGYSVSREKKESFPLTVTSAQKNPTAFYLCASSIGAANQETQYFGPGTRLLVL.